This T cell receptor beta chain was sequenced for a study of CXCR3-negative and CXCR3-positive naive CD8 T cells. Study-wide findings and caveats: Whereas memory cells differed, naive CXCR3-negative and CXCR3-positive cells shared similar TRBV-TRBJ usage. TCR strength was inferred from TRB CDR3 properties, while surface CD5 was comparable between naive subsets. The TRB CDR3s that CXCR3-positive naive cells carried were more hydrophobic than those of CXCR3-negative naive cells.

This CDR3 contains 14 residues. The germline CDR1 and CDR2 sequences are SNHLY and FYNNEI. In the case of this clonotype: Its target is not known.

UMI-labeled 5' RACE TRB cDNA libraries were prepared from the cells. Using the 5' RACE reads, TCRdb records one entry per CDR3 protein without DNA. Its clone listing holds some 64,000 distinct CDR3 sequences. Cells that were CD45RO-CCR7+CD27+CD95- constituted naive CD8+ T cells. Specimen: naive CXCR3+ CD8+ T cells from blood. Subset: CD45RO-CCR7+CD27+CD95- naive CD8+ T cells expressing CXCR3 (TNR3+). This chain connects TRBV2 to TRBJ2-5; TCRdb lists TRBD1, though no DNA is available to test this call. The source of this sequence is a human donor in good health. Some clones in this sample may be carry-over from other donors' samples. The CDR3 spells CASSGGETRGTQYF.